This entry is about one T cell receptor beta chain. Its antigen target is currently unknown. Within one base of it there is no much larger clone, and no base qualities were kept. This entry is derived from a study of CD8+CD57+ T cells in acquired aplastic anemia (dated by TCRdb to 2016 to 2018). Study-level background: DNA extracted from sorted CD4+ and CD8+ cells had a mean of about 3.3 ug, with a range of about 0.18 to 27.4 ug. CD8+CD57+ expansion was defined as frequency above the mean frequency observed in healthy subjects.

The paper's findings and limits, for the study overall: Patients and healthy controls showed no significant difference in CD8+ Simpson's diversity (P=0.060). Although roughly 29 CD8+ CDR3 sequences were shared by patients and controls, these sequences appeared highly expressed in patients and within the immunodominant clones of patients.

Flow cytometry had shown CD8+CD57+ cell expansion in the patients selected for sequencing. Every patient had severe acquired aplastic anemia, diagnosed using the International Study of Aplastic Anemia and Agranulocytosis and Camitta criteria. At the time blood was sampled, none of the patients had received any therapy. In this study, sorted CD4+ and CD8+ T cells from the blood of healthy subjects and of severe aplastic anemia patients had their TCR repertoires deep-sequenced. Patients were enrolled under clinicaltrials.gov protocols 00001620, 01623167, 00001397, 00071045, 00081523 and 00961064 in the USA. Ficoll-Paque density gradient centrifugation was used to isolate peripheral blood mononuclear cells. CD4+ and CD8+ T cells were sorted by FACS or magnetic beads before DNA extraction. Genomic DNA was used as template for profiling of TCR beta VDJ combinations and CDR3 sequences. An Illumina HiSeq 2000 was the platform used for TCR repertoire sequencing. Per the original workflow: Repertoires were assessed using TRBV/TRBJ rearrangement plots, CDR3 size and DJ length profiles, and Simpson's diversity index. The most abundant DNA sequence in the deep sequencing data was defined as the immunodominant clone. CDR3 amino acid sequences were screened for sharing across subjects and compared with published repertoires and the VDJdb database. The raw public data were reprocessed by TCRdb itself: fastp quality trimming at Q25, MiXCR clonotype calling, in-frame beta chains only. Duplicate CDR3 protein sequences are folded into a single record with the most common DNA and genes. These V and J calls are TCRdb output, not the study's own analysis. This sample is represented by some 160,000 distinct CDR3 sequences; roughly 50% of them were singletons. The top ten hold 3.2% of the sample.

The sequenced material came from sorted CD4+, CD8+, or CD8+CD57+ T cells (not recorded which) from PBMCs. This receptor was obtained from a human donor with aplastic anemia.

In nucleotides, the sequence is TGCAGTGCGTCTGGTCGTGTGCGGGGGGGCACAGATACGCAGTATTTT. Translation gives CSASGRVRGGTDTQYF. This chain is built from TRBV20-1 and TRBJ2-3, with TRBD2 matching 8 junction bases. Trimmed from V: 6 bases; trimmed from J: 1 base; junction bases lacking a gene match: 12. From the cysteine through the phenylalanine, the CDR3 covers 16 amino acids. The only DNA kept is the CDR3, 48 bases in frame from the first base. CDR1 is given as DFQATT and CDR2 as SNEGSKA, both from the germline V gene (reference sequence).